This T cell receptor beta chain was captured in a study of CD8+ T cells in alopecia areata listed by TCRdb under 2018. For context, the study as a whole: The treated patients took part in an open-label pilot trial in which moderate-to-severe alopecia areata was treated with oral tofacitinib at 5 to 10 mg twice daily. High-throughput TCRbeta sequencing was used to examine T cell clonal expansion in alopecia areata in both the C3H/HeJ mouse model and human patients. Tofacitinib-treated patients had biopsies at baseline and at 4 and 24 weeks of treatment, with a later scalp biopsy in several patients. RNA was extracted with the PAXgene miRNA kit for fixed scalp, the miRNeasy kit for PBMCs, and the RNeasy kit for mouse skin. Clonality in the scalp was compared among normal scalp (n=4), patchy alopecia areata scalp (n=8), and alopecia totalis/universalis scalp (n=8). Human TCRbeta sequencing covered scalp tissue and sorted CD4+ and CD8+ peripheral blood T cells from patchy and totalis/universalis alopecia areata patients and healthy controls. Amplification of TCRbeta CDR3 regions was done by immunoSEQ multiplex PCR using 35 Vbeta forward primers and 13 Jbeta reverse primers. Patients received tofacitinib for 6 to 18 months and were then followed off drug for 6 months to check for delayed response and recurrence. Paper-wide results and their limitations: Compared with normal scalp, lesional scalp, particularly in alopecia totalis/universalis, had higher clonality and more expanded CD8+ clones, which suggests antigenic drive. Shared TCR sequences between patients were less evident than in mice, which may be partly attributable to HLA diversity in the patient population. Unlike mouse skin, which is dominated by gammadelta T cells, normal human skin has resident alphabeta T cells that are also sequenced, and this complicates analysis of the scalp TCR repertoire.

The time point label, read with the paper, signifies: baseline before oral tofacitinib. Lesional scalp punch biopsies and peripheral blood were obtained from alopecia areata patients. PBMCs were isolated by density centrifugation and stained for CD3, CD4 and CD8, after which CD4+ and CD8+ T cells were sorted on a FACSAria. The germline V gene supplies CDR1 MGHRA and CDR2 YSYEKL. Spanning cysteine to phenylalanine, the CDR3 consists of 17 amino acids. CDR3 DNA is the only sequence kept; it has 51 bases, read in frame from the first base. Here V drops 2 bases and J drops 0 bases, and the junction holds 5 bases not matched to any gene. Concerning this clone: The antigen it binds to is not known. Base quality data are lacking; no much larger clone is found one base away.

The method behind the library was the immunoSEQ multiplex PCR assay. RNA was extracted from all samples and reverse transcribed into cDNA as template for TCR sequencing. SuperScript III was used to make first-strand cDNA, primed with a 2:1 mix of oligo-dT and random hexamers. Amplification bias was assessed with a synthetic immune receptor repertoire, and residual bias was removed computationally. On the authors' methods: Raw reads were preprocessed for error removal, and CDR3 was defined according to IMGT conventions as running from the conserved cysteine to phenylalanine. Clonality was calculated as 1 minus Shannon entropy normalized by log2 of the number of productive unique TCRs. Whether each scalp clone was CD4 or CD8 was inferred by checking scalp TCRbeta sequences against the CD4 and CD8 repertoires from sorted blood. As stored in TCRdb, this immuneACCESS dataset retains in-frame rearrangements with V and J assigned. A fraction of the clones does not appear; measured against another copy, unresolved V genes explain less than half of the discrepancy, and the remainder lacks a known reason. The V and J calls and clone size come from that table; D and trimming were worked out from the DNA. The sample has around 250,000 clones on record, about 68% of them singletons. Around 1.2% of the sample comes from the top ten.

The sequence joins TRBV4-1 to TRBJ2-4, and 9 bases in between align with TRBD1. The specimen comprised CD4+ T cells sorted from blood, sampled at week 0. This receptor was taken from a human donor with alopecia areata. The DNA reads TGCGCCAGCAGCCAACCTCGACAGGGGGGAGCCAAAAACATTCAGTACTTC. Translated, this is CASSQPRQGGAKNIQYF.